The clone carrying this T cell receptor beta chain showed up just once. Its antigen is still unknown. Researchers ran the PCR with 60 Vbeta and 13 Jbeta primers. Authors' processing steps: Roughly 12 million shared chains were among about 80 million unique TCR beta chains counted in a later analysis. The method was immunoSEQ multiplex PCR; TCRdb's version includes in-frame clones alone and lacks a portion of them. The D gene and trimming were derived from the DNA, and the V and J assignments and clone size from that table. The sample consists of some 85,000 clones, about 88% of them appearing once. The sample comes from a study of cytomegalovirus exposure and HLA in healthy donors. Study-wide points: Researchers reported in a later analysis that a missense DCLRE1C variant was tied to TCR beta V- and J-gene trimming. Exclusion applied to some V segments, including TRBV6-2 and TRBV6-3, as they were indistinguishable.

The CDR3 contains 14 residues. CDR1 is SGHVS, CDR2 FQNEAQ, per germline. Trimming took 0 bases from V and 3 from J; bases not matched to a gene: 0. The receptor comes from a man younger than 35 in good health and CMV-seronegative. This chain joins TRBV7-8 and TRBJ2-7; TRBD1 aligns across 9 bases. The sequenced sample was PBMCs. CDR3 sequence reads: CASSLAGQGYEQYF. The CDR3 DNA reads TGTGCCAGCAGCTTAGCGGGACAGGGCTACGAGCAGTACTTC. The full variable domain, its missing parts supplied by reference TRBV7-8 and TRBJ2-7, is GAGVSQSPRYKVAKRGQDVALRCDPISGHVSLFWYQQALGQGPEFLTYFQNEAQLDKSGLPSDRFFAERPEGSVSTLKIQRTQQEDSAVYLCASSLAGQGYEQYFGPGTRLTVT.